These 17 T cell receptor beta chains were sequenced from one sample in a study of T cell responses to AZD1222 COVID-19 vaccine. Sequenced by immunoSEQ multiplex PCR; TCRdb stores in-frame clones only, minus some. The sample has about 180,000 clones, roughly 91% seen once. The sequenced sample was peripheral blood, obtained 28 days after the second dose of the MenACWY control vaccine. These receptors originate from an adult who received the MenACWY meningococcal vaccine as a control.

The chain carries TRBV27 and TRBJ1-1; D is ambiguous. The CDR3 spans 15 residues. Germline loops: CDR1 MNHEY, CDR2 SMNVEV (reference sequence). V was pared by 1 base and J by 1 base, with 10 bases between. Here the CDR3 DNA reads TGTGCCAGCAGTTTATTCTGGAGCCGGAACACTGAAGCTTTCTTT. This translates into CASSLFWSRNTEAFF.

J is TRBJ1-2 and V is TRBV6-4; D unclear. CDR3 length equals 11 residues. The germline V gene encodes CDR1 MRHNA and CDR2 SNTAGT. Trimming pared 10 bases from V and 8 bases from J, leaving 14 bases between. The CDR3 loop reads CAIKTGSGYTF. The CDR3 DNA reads TGTGCCATCAAAACCGGGTCGGGCTACACCTTC.

V gene TRBV27 combines with J gene TRBJ1-6, with D perhaps TRBD1 (6 bases). Germline V gene sequence: CDR1 MNHEY, CDR2 SMNVEV (reference sequence). This CDR3 comprises 15 residues. The germline V and J ends were trimmed by 5 bases and 2 bases, with 10 bases remaining between them. The CDR3 DNA is TGTGCCAGCAGTGCACAGGGTCCCTATAATTCACCCCTCCACTTT. It translates to CASSAQGPYNSPLHF.

The chain carries TRBV28 and TRBJ1-6, with a possible D match to TRBD1 (5 bases). Trimming removed 5 bases from V and 9 bases from J, with 8 bases in between. Looked up from germline, CDR1 is MDHEN and CDR2 is SYDVKM. This CDR3 spans 12 amino acids. CDR3 in DNA: TGTGCCAGCAGTGGGGGGTTTTCACCCCTCCACTTT. Amino acid sequence: CASSGGFSPLHF. The full variable domain, in which reference TRBV28 and TRBJ1-6 provide the parts outside the CDR3, is DVKVTQSSRYLVKRTGEKVFLECVQDMDHENMFWYRQDPGLGLRLIYFSYDVKMKEKGDIPEGYSVSREKKERFSLILESASTNQTSMYLCASSGGFSPLHFGNGTRLTVT.

This chain connects TRBV7-2 to TRBJ1-1; no reliable D call. Germline V lookup: CDR1 SGHTA, CDR2 FQGNSA. The germline V and J ends were trimmed by 1 base and 3 bases, with 6 bases remaining between them. CDR3 length: 13 residues. This CDR3 reads CASSLGEYTEAFF. The CDR3 nucleotides are TGTGCCAGCAGCTTAGGGGAGTACACTGAAGCTTTCTTT.

J is TRBJ1-1 and V is TRBV19; D unresolved. The CDR3 loop spans 14 amino acids. Germline V gene sequence: CDR1 LNHDA, CDR2 SQIVND (reference sequence). Trimming stripped 1 base from V and 0 bases from J, with 6 bases between. The CDR3 region is CASSIGQLNTEAFF. The CDR3 nucleotides read TGTGCCAGTAGTATAGGTCAGTTGAACACTGAAGCTTTCTTT.

J is TRBJ2-7 and V is TRBV6-5; 8 positions match TRBD1. V shed 7 bases, J shed 4 bases, and the junction held 9 bases outside the gene matches. CDR1 MNHEY and CDR2 SVGAGI come from the germline V gene. CDR3 length equals 14 residues. As DNA, the CDR3 is TGTGCCAGCACCAGGACAGGACAGGGATACGAGCAGTACTTC. This sequence encodes CASTRTGQGYEQYF.

This rearrangement joins TRBV7-9 to TRBJ2-7; 11 positions agree with TRBD1. With V trimmed by 8 bases and J by 7 bases, 4 bases remained unmatched. The CDR3 contains 12 residues. Germline assignment: CDR1 SEHNR and CDR2 FQNEAQ (reference sequence). In nucleotides, the CDR3 is TGTGCCAGCCGGGACAGGGGGGGTGAGCAGTACTTC. Amino acids: CASRDRGGEQYF.

This clone came up once. This chain uses TRBV6-5 with TRBJ2-1, with 9 bases that match TRBD1. There are 14 residues in the CDR3. The ends lost 8 bases at V and 3 bases at J; junction bases unmatched: 5. The germline CDR1 and CDR2 sequences are MNHEY and SVGAGI. CDR3 nucleotides: TGTGCCAGCCGGGGACAGGGACTCTACAATGAGCAGTTCTTC. It translates to CASRGQGLYNEQFF.

The chain joins TRBV7-9 to TRBJ1-3, with D unresolved. Germline V CDR1 and CDR2: SEHNR, FQNEAQ (reference sequence). Trimming cost V 5 bases and J 6 bases, with 8 bases left between them. The CDR3 loop spans 12 amino acids. The CDR3: CASSLTENTIYF. The CDR3 DNA reads as TGTGCCAGCAGCCTAACAGAAAACACCATATATTTT.

The chain links TRBV4-1 to TRBJ2-7; 9 bases match TRBD1. With V trimmed by 1 base and J by 7 bases, 8 bases remained unmatched. Looked up from germline, CDR1 is MGHRA and CDR2 is YSYEKL. This CDR3 has 15 amino acids. For the CDR3, the DNA is TGCGCCAGCAGCCAAGTTACAGGGGGCGCGGGTGAGCAGTACTTC. Residues: CASSQVTGGAGEQYF.

The J gene is TRBJ1-1, the V gene TRBV5-8; D might be TRBD1 (6 bases). Trimming pared 5 bases from V and 0 bases from J, leaving 14 bases between. CDR3 length equals 15 residues. Germline CDR1 SGHTS, CDR2 YDEGEE. The CDR3 is CASRPGQIMNTEAFF. For the CDR3, the DNA is TGTGCCAGCAGGCCTGGACAGATCATGAACACTGAAGCTTTCTTT. Filled out from reference TRBV5-8 and TRBJ1-1, the complete variable domain reads EAGVTQSPTHLIKTRGQQATLRCSPISGHTSVYWYQQALGLGLQFLLWYDEGEERNRGNFPPRFSGRQFPNYSSELNVNALELEDSALYLCASRPGQIMNTEAFFGQGTRLTVV.

The chain is built from TRBV30 and TRBJ1-2, with TRBD1 matching 9 bases. The CDR3 has 15 amino acids. CDR1 is GTSNPN and CDR2 is SVGIG in the germline V gene (reference sequence). J gave up 7 bases and V 2 bases, and 11 bases lay outside the gene matches. CDR3 residues: CAWSLMGQGVFGYTF. In DNA, the CDR3 is TGTGCCTGGAGTCTGATGGGACAGGGAGTTTTTGGCTACACCTTC.

The rearrangement uses TRBV19 and TRBJ1-1; D not resolved. CDR1 is LNHDA, CDR2 SQIVND, per germline (reference sequence). The CDR3 contains 13 residues. V lost 3 bases to trimming and J lost 0 bases, with 5 bases between them. CDR3 bases: TGTGCCAGTAGTATCTTCCTGAACACTGAAGCTTTCTTT. Protein product: CASSIFLNTEAFF.

This sequence joins TRBV18 and TRBJ2-7; TRBD2 matches at 14 bases. The CDR3 contains 14 residues. V gave up 3 bases and J gave up 6 bases; unmatched junction bases: 1. In germline, CDR1 is KGHSH, CDR2 LQKENI. CDR3 region: CASSPGTSGGEQYF. The CDR3 region has the DNA TGTGCCAGCTCACCCGGGACTAGCGGGGGCGAGCAGTACTTC.

V is TRBV19 and J is TRBJ2-7; 7 bases fit TRBD2. The CDR3 has 13 residues. The germline V gene has CDR1 LNHDA and CDR2 SQIVND (reference sequence). V shed 10 bases and J 3 bases; nucleotides not matched to a gene: 9. In DNA form, the CDR3 reads TGTGCCACCGCGGGGGAACTCAGCTACGAGCAGTACTTC. As protein: CATAGELSYEQYF.

This CDR3 is CASSQVAGGITDTQYF. The CDR3 coding sequence is TGTGCCAGCAGCCAAGTGGCAGGGGGAATCACAGATACGCAGTATTTT. This rearrangement joins TRBV14 to TRBJ2-3; TRBD1 matches 7 bases. Germline values: CDR1 SGHDN, CDR2 FVKESK. V lost 1 base to trimming and J lost 2 bases; unmatched junction nucleotides: 6. The CDR3 is 16 residues long. Full variable domain (remainder filled in from reference TRBV14 and TRBJ2-3): EAGVTQFPSHSVIEKGQTVTLRCDPISGHDNLYWYRRVMGKEIKFLLHFVKESKQDESGMPNNRFLAERTGGTYSTLKVQPAELEDSGVYFCASSQVAGGITDTQYFGPGTRLTVL.